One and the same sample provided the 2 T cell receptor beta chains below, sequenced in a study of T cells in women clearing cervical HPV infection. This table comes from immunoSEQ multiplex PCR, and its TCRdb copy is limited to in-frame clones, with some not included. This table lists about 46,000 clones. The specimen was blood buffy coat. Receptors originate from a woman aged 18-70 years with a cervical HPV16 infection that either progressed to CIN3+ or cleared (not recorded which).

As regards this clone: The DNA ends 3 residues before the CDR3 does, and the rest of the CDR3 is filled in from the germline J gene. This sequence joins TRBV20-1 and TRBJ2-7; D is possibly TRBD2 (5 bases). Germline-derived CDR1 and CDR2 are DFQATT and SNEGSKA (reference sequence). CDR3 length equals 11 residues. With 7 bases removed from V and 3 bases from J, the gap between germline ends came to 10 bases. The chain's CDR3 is CSVKRIYEQYF. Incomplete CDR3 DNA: TGCAGTGTCAAGCGGATCTACGAG.

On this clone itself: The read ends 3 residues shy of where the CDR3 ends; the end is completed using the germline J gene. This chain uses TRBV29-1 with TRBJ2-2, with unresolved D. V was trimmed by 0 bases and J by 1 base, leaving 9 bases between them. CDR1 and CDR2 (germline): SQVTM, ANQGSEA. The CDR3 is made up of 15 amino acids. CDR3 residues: CSVEDLAGNTGELFF. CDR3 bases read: TGCAGCGTTGAAGATTTAGCCGGGAACACCGGGGAG.